This T cell receptor (beta chain) was obtained from a study of graft-versus-host responses after intestinal transplantation. The study's findings and limits: GvH clones detected in recipient marrow included some appearing first in ileum or blood.

In regard to this clone: Its specificity is unknown.

Sequenced by immunoSEQ multiplex PCR; TCRdb stores in-frame clones only, minus some. The sample carries tens of thousands of clones, 91% recorded once. Germline V gives CDR1 GTSNPN, CDR2 SVGIG (reference sequence). The germline V and J ends were trimmed by 0 bases and 0 bases, with 13 bases remaining between them. The CDR3 has 16 amino acids. The chain couples TRBV30 to TRBJ2-3; D uncertain. This sequence was found in a human donor who received an intestinal transplant. Sequenced here: unstimulated CD8+ T cells sorted from spleen or lymph node cells, sampled before intestinal transplant. The CDR3, as DNA: TGTGCCTGGAGTGTTCTAAGCGCGGCTAGCACAGATACGCAGTATTTT. It encodes CAWSVLSAASTDTQYF.